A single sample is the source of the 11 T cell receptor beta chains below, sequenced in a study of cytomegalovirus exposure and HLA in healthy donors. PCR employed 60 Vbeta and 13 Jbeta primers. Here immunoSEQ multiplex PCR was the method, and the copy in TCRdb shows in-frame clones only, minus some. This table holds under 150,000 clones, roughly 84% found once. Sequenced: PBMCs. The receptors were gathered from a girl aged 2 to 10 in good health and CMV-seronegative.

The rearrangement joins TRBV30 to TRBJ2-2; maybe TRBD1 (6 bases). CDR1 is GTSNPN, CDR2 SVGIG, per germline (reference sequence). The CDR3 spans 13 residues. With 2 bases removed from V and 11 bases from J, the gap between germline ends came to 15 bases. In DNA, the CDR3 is TGTGCCTGGAGTAGGGGGACCCATAGCGAGCTGTTTTTT. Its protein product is CAWSRGTHSELFF.

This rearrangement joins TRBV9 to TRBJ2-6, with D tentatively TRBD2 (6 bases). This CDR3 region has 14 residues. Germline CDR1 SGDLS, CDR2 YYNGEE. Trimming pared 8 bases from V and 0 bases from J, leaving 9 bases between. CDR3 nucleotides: TGTGCCAGGTTGCGGGGCTCTGGGGCCAACGTCCTGACTTTC. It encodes CARLRGSGANVLTF.

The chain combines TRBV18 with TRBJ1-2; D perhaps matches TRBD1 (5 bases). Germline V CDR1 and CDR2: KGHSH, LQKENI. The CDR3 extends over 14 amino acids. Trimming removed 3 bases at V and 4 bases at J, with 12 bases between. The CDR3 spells CASSPSRDSYGYTF. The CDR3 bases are TGTGCCAGCTCACCCTCCAGGGACTCCTATGGCTACACCTTC.

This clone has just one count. CDR3 bases: TGTGCCAGCAGCGCCTCAGGTCCCCAGTACTTC. This sequence encodes CASSASGPQYF. J is TRBJ2-5 and V is TRBV7-9, with no clear D. This CDR3 has 11 residues. CDR1 and CDR2 from the germline V gene are SEHNR and FQNEAQ (reference sequence). Trimming cost V 5 bases and J 9 bases, with 10 bases left between them.

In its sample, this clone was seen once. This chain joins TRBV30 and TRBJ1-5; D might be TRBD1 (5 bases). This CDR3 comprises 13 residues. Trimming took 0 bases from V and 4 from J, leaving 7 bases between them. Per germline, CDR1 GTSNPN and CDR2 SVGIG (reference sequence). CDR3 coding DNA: TGTGCCTGGAGTGTAGGGGCAAATCAGCCCCAGCATTTT. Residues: CAWSVGANQPQHF. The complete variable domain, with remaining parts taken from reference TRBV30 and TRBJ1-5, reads SQTIHQWPATLVQPVGSPLSLECTVEGTSNPNLYWYRQAAGRGLQLLFYSVGIGQISSEVPQNLSASRPQDRQFILSSKKLLLSDSGFYLCAWSVGANQPQHFGDGTRLSIL.

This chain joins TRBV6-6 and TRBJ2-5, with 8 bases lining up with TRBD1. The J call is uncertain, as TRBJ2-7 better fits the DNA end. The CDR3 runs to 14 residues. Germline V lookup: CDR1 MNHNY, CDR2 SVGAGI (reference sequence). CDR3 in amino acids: CASSQGAVSYEQYF. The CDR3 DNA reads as TGTGCCAGCAGCCAGGGGGCTGTATCCTACGAGCAGTACTTC.

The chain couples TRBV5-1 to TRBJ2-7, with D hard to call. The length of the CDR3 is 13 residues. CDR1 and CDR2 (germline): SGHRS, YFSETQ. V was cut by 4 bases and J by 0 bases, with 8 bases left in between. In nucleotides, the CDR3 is TGCGCCAGCAGCCCGGGTTACTCCTACGAGCAGTACTTC. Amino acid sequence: CASSPGYSYEQYF.

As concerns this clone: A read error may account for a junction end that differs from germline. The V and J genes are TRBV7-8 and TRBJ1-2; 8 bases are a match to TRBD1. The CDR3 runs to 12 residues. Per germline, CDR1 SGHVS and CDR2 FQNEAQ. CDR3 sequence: CASSTGGVGYPF. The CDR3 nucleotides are TGTGCCAGCAGCACAGGGGGGGTAGGCTACCCCTTC. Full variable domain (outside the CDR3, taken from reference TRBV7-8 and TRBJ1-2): GAGVSQSPRYKVAKRGQDVALRCDPISGHVSLFWYQQALGQGPEFLTYFQNEAQLDKSGLPSDRFFAERPEGSVSTLKIQRTQQEDSAVYLCASSTGGVGYPFGSGTRLTVV.

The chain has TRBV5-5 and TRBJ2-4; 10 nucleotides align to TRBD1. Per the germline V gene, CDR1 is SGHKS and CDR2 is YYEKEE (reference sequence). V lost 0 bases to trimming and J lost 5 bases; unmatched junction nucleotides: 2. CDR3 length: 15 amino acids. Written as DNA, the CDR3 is TGTGCCAGCAGCTTGGCAGGACAGGGGGAAAACATTCAGTACTTC. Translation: CASSLAGQGENIQYF. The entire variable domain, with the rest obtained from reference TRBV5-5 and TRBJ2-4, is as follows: DAGVTQSPTHLIKTRGQQVTLRCSPISGHKSVSWYQQVLGQGPQFIFQYYEKEERGRGNFPDRFSARQFPNYSSELNVNALLLGDSALYLCASSLAGQGENIQYFGAGTRLSVL.

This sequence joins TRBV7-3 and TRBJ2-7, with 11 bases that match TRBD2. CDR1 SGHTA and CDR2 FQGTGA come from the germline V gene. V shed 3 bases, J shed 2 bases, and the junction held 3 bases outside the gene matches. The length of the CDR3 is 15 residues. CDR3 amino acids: CASSLTSGETYEQYF. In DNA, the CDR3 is TGTGCCAGCAGCTTGACTAGCGGGGAAACCTACGAGCAGTACTTC.

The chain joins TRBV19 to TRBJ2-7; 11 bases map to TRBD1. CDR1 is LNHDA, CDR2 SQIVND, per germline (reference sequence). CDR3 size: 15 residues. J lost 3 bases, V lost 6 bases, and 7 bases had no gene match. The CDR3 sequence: CASSSGQGALYEQYF. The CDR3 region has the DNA TGTGCCAGTAGCTCAGGACAGGGGGCTCTCTACGAGCAGTACTTC.